Presented here are 24 T cell receptor beta chains from one specimen sequenced in a study of breast tumors, draining lymph nodes, adjacent tissues. TCRdb reprocessed the multiplex PCR reads via MiXCR and lists one record per CDR3 protein. Of fewer than 25,000 distinct CDR3 sequences in the sample, 64% were seen once. The sequenced material came from tumor-adjacent breast tissue. Receptors were obtained from a female donor with breast cancer. Some clones in this sample may be carry-over from other donors' samples.

This rearrangement joins TRBV7-2 to TRBJ2-7; D gene unclear. Trimming took 3 bases from V and 3 from J, leaving 15 bases between them. CDR1 and CDR2 (germline): SGHTA, FQGNSA. The CDR3 sequence is 15 residues long. CDR3 sequence reads: CASSFGASRHYEQYF. CDR3 bases: TGTGCCAGCAGCTTCGGTGCAAGCCGGCACTACGAGCAGTACTTC.

The V call is TRBV7-9, the J call TRBJ2-1; 8 bases align to TRBD2. CDR3 length: 12 residues. Germline assignment: CDR1 SEHNR and CDR2 FQNEAQ (reference sequence). V shed 8 bases and J 9 bases; nucleotides not matched to a gene: 6. CDR3 region: CASEAGVFEQFF. CDR3 bases: TGTGCCAGCGAAGCGGGAGTGTTTGAGCAGTTCTTC.

The CDR3 nucleotides are TGTGCCAGCAGTCTGGACGGCGCCGAAAAACTGTTTTTT. It encodes CASSLDGAEKLFF. The rearrangement uses TRBV2 and TRBJ1-4; D call uncertain. V was cut by 5 bases and J by 8 bases, with 12 bases left in between. The CDR3 runs 13 residues. CDR1 and CDR2 (germline): SNHLY, FYNNEI. Full variable domain (outside the CDR3, taken from reference TRBV2 and TRBJ1-4): EPEVTQTPSHQVTQMGQEVILRCVPISNHLYFYWYRQILGQKVEFLVSFYNNEISEKSEIFDDQFSVERPDGSNFTLKIRSTKLEDSAMYFCASSLDGAEKLFFGSGTQLSVL.

This clonotype appeared once. V gene TRBV11-2 combines with J gene TRBJ2-7, with 13 bases aligning to TRBD2. The CDR3 has 15 residues. The germline V gene encodes CDR1 SGHAT and CDR2 FQNNGV. Germline trimming cut 5 bases from V and 4 bases from J; bases unmatched to any gene: 5. The CDR3 region is CASSPWTSGRYEQYF. Here the CDR3 DNA reads TGTGCCAGCAGCCCTTGGACTAGCGGGAGATACGAGCAGTACTTC.

The chain couples TRBV9 to TRBJ1-5, with 12 bases that match TRBD1. This CDR3 region has 19 residues. Germline V CDR1 and CDR2: SGDLS, YYNGEE. V was pared by 9 bases and J by 4 bases, with 20 bases of the junction left unmatched. CDR3 DNA sequence: TGTGCCATCAATGATCCCGGGACAGGGGGCTTGGTGAGGAATCAGCCCCAGCATTTT. It translates to CAINDPGTGGLVRNQPQHF.

The J gene is TRBJ2-5, the V gene TRBV7-6; no clear D. The germline V gene has CDR1 SGHVS and CDR2 FNYEAQ. Trimming cost V 1 base and J 1 base, with 4 bases left between them. The length of the CDR3 is 13 residues. This CDR3 is CASSLGVQETQYF. The CDR3 bases are TGTGCCAGCAGCTTAGGGGTCCAAGAGACCCAGTACTTC.

The chain joins TRBV4-2 to TRBJ2-3; D assignment may be TRBD1 or TRBD2 (5 bases each). Germline V gives CDR1 LGHNA, CDR2 YNFKEQ. The CDR3 is 12 residues long. Deletions cut 4 bases from V and 4 bases from J, with 6 bases between. The chain's CDR3 is CASSRGPDTQYF. In DNA form, the CDR3 reads TGTGCCAGCAGCCGGGGACCAGATACGCAGTATTTT.

By share, this clonotype ranks as large. The gene calls are TRBV4-2 and TRBJ2-7; 12 nucleotides line up with TRBD2. Losses at the gene ends were 6 bases for V and 0 bases for J; bases not matched to a gene: 3. The CDR3 totals 15 residues. CDR1 and CDR2 from the germline V gene are LGHNA and YNFKEQ. The DNA of the CDR3 is TGTGCCAGCAGACCACTAGCGGGGGGCTCCTACGAGCAGTACTTC. Translating gives CASRPLAGGSYEQYF.

The rearrangement links TRBV6-1 to TRBJ2-5; 13 bases are shared with TRBD2. The CDR3 runs to 16 residues. Germline V CDR1 and CDR2: MNHNS, SASEGT. Unmatched junction bases numbered 9, after V lost 6 bases and J lost 5 bases. CDR3 coding DNA: TGTGCCAGCAGACCCGGGACTAGCGGGGTGGGGGAGACCCAGTACTTC. Translation gives CASRPGTSGVGETQYF.

This clonotype is medium-sized. The chain uses TRBV15 and TRBJ2-7; 8 bases agree with TRBD2. Germline V gene data show CDR1 as LNHNV and CDR2 as YYDKDF (reference sequence). The V and J ends lost 3 bases and 4 bases, in that order; junction bases with no gene match: 17. The CDR3 length is 18 residues. In DNA form, the CDR3 reads TGTGCCACCAGCAGTGACCTAGATGGAACTAGCGGCCAATACGAGCAGTACTTC. This translates into CATSSDLDGTSGQYEQYF.

This clonotype is medium-sized within its sample. At one end the junction does not follow the germline gene, possibly because of a read error. The chain employs TRBV7-7 and TRBJ2-1; D is unresolved. Germline CDR1 SSHAT, CDR2 FNYEAQ (reference sequence). CDR3 size: 12 residues. CDR3 nucleotide sequence: TGTGCTAGCAGTAACACCGGCAATGAGCAGTTCTTC. Translation gives CASSNTGNEQFF.

This clonotype has ten or more counts. This may stem from a read error, because a much larger clone lies one nucleotide away. The V and J genes are TRBV5-6 and TRBJ2-7; 7 bases line up with TRBD1. The germline gives CDR1 SGHDT, CDR2 YYEEEE. This CDR3 is built from 14 residues. V lost 3 bases, J lost 2 bases, and 5 bases stayed unmatched. The CDR3 spells CASSYGQAPYEQYF. The CDR3, as DNA: TGTGCCAGCAGCTACGGACAGGCACCCTACGAGCAGTACTTC.

This clonotype has at least ten counts. This chain links TRBV6-2 or TRBV6-3 with TRBJ2-7; TRBD2 aligns across 9 bases. V was pared by 6 bases and J by 2 bases, with 14 bases of the junction left unmatched. Per germline, CDR1 MNHEY and CDR2 SVGEGT. CDR3 length equals 17 residues. The CDR3 DNA reads TGTGCCAGCAGCTCCTTAGGGGCTAGCGGGATTACCTACGAGCAGTACTTC. Amino acid sequence: CASSSLGASGITYEQYF.

Ten or more counts support this clonotype. The V call is TRBV11-3, the J call TRBJ1-3; D might be TRBD1 (5 bases). Germline V gives CDR1 SGHNT, CDR2 YENEEA. V was clipped by 5 bases and J by 4 bases, with 9 bases between them. The length of the CDR3 is 13 residues. The CDR3 loop reads CASSGGTGNTIYF. The CDR3 DNA is TGTGCCAGCAGCGGGGGTACGGGAAACACCATATATTTT.

The V gene is TRBV19, the J gene TRBJ1-3; D perhaps matches TRBD1 (5 bases). The V gene lost 4 bases and the J gene lost 1 base, with 11 bases spanning the gap. Germline values: CDR1 LNHDA, CDR2 SQIVND (reference sequence). The CDR3 has 15 residues. The CDR3 reads CASSTTGISGNTIYF. CDR3 DNA: TGTGCCAGTAGTACCACAGGTATTTCTGGAAACACCATATATTTT.

This chain connects TRBV5-1 to TRBJ1-2; 7 bases map to TRBD1. V shed 4 bases and J 8 bases; nucleotides not matched to a gene: 14. CDR3 length: 15 amino acids. In germline, CDR1 is SGHRS, CDR2 YFSETQ. CDR3 sequence reads: CASSNGQALSYGYTF. The CDR3 region has the DNA TGCGCCAGCAGCAACGGACAGGCCTTGTCTTACGGCTACACCTTC.

This clonotype was detected only once. The V call is TRBV20-1, the J call TRBJ2-3, with TRBD2 identical over 14 bases. From germline, CDR1 is DFQATT and CDR2 SNEGSKA (reference sequence). After removal of 5 bases from V and 6 bases from J, the junction contained 10 bases not matched to a gene. There are 16 residues in the CDR3. CDR3 nucleotides: TGCAGTGCTCGACGGGGACTAGCGGGAGCTGGCGATACGCAGTATTTT. This translates into CSARRGLAGAGDTQYF.

This clonotype was found many times. The rearrangement joins TRBV6-6 to TRBJ2-3; the D is unclear. Germline V gene lookup returns CDR1 MNHNY and CDR2 SVGAGI (reference sequence). V was cut by 6 bases and J by 5 bases, with 24 bases left in between. The CDR3 length is 17 residues. The CDR3 spells CASSRADPGSPVDTQYF. In nucleotides, the CDR3 is TGTGCCAGCAGCCGCGCCGATCCGGGCAGTCCCGTAGATACGCAGTATTTT.

For this clonotype: At one boundary the junction diverges from the germline segment, which might be a read error. The rearrangement links TRBV7-7 to TRBJ2-1; 10 bases are shared with TRBD2. In germline, CDR1 is SSHAT, CDR2 FNYEAQ (reference sequence). The CDR3 is 15 residues long. The CDR3 DNA follows: TGTGCTAGCAGCCAGCTAGCGGGAGAGGACAATGAGCAGTTCTTC. Translated: CASSQLAGEDNEQFF.

This clonotype is medium-sized in the sample. J is TRBJ1-2 and V is TRBV6-1, with D tentatively TRBD1 (5 bases). The germline gives CDR1 MNHNS, CDR2 SASEGT. V dropped 2 bases and J dropped 0 bases, with 16 bases sitting between them. The CDR3 totals 17 residues. CDR3 amino acids: CASSEPGTSSANYGYTF. DNA of the CDR3: TGTGCCAGCAGTGAACCTGGGACTTCGTCCGCTAACTATGGCTACACCTTC.

The genes are TRBV13 and TRBJ2-7, with 8 bases aligning to TRBD1. The CDR3 contains 14 residues. Germline-derived CDR1 and CDR2 are PRHDT and FYEKMQ (reference sequence). V was pared by 5 bases and J by 3 bases, with 6 bases of the junction left unmatched. The DNA of the CDR3 is TGTGCCAGCAGCGCCCGGACAGGGATCTACGAGCAGTACTTC. The encoded protein is CASSARTGIYEQYF.

The J gene is TRBJ1-6, the V gene TRBV5-1; a possible D gene is TRBD1 (6 bases). V gave up 3 bases and J gave up 7 bases, with 14 bases separating them. Germline CDR1 is SGHRS and CDR2 is YFSETQ. The CDR3 extends over 15 amino acids. CDR3 nucleotide sequence: TGCGCCAGCAGCTACGCGGACAGTGGGAATTCACCCCTCCACTTT. This codes for CASSYADSGNSPLHF.

This rearrangement joins TRBV29-1 to TRBJ2-1; 15 bases match TRBD2. The CDR3 totals 15 residues. Germline CDR1 is SQVTM and CDR2 is ANQGSEA. V lost 7 bases, J lost 7 bases, and 8 bases stayed unmatched. CDR3 sequence reads: CSAVPGLAGGNEQFF. The DNA of the CDR3 is TGCAGCGCCGTCCCGGGACTAGCGGGAGGAAATGAGCAGTTCTTC.

This chain links TRBV6-5 with TRBJ1-2; D gene uncertain. Germline V gene sequence: CDR1 MNHEY, CDR2 SVGAGI. The CDR3 loop spans 13 amino acids. Trimming took 5 bases from V and 8 from J, leaving 15 bases between them. CDR3 sequence: CASSTGPRQGYTF. The CDR3 region has the DNA TGTGCCAGCAGTACCGGACCCAGGCAGGGCTACACCTTC.